This T cell receptor beta chain was captured in a study of OX40 agonist ivuxolimab in advanced cancers. Using immunoSEQ multiplex PCR, the repertoire was profiled, and TCRdb retains in-frame clones only, with some absent. Among 72,000 or so clones, over 70% were seen once, and the ten largest hold 4.5% to 6%. There are 13 residues in the CDR3. Germline V gene sequence: CDR1 SQVTM, CDR2 ANQGSEA. Germline trimming cut 3 bases from V and 4 bases from J; bases unmatched to any gene: 4. Collection of blood occurred at baseline, at cycle 4 day 1, and at cycle 7 day 1. This sequence was found in an adult with an advanced solid tumor such as melanoma, head and neck, liver or kidney cancer. The sequences come from CD4+ or CD8+ T cells sorted from blood, collected in a trial of the OX40 agonist ivuxolimab. The J gene is TRBJ2-5, the V gene TRBV29-1; 8 bases match TRBD1. CDR3 DNA: TGCAGCGTTGACCTACAGGGGGGAGAGACCCAGTACTTC. Translated, it gives CSVDLQGGETQYF.